Listed below are T cell receptor beta chains from one sample, sequenced in a study of blood T cell repertoires in COVID-19. Sequencing was performed with immunoSEQ multiplex PCR; in TCRdb, only in-frame clones are kept and a portion is missing. The sample records around 81,000 clones, about 84% being singletons. The source material was peripheral blood. These receptors were obtained from a human donor in a cohort sampled during active COVID-19. CDR3s include the opening cysteine and the closing phenylalanine or tryptophan. A D gene is named only where the DNA matches it firmly. Expanded clones are given a class, and other clones once, few, many or no size at all.

v_gene	abundance	j_gene	d_gene	CDR3nt	CDR3aa
TRBV11-2	.	TRBJ2-7	.	TGTGCCAGCCGGACCGGGGAGGCCGAGCAGTACTTC	CASRTGEAEQYF
TRBV19	.	TRBJ2-2	.	TGTGCCAGTAGTAACAGAAACACCGGGGAGCTGTTTTTT	CASSNRNTGELFF
TRBV9	.	TRBJ2-3	.	TGTGCCAGCAGCTCCCACGATGGGGGGATTTTCACAGATACGCAGTATTTT	CASSSHDGGIFTDTQYF
TRBV7-3	.	TRBJ2-2	TRBD2	TGTGCCAGCAGGCCCACTAGCGCCACCGGGGAGCTGTTTTTT	CASRPTSATGELFF
TRBV4-1	once	TRBJ2-5	.	TGCGCCAGCAGCCAAGATCTTGGGGCGGGGGAGACCCAGTACTTC	CASSQDLGAGETQYF
TRBV18	.	TRBJ2-3	TRBD2	TGTGCCAGCTCACCACTAAGCGGGGGACCAGATACGCAGTATTTT	CASSPLSGGPDTQYF
TRBV12-3/TRBV12-4	once	TRBJ1-2	.	TGTGCCAGCAGTCCCAGACTGGACTATGGCTACACCTTC	CASSPRLDYGYTF
TRBV5-8	.	TRBJ1-2	.	TGTGCCAGTCCCCCTCGCTATGGCTACACCTTC	CASPPRYGYTF
TRBV4-2	once	TRBJ2-5	TRBD2	TGTGCCAGCAGCCAAGATAGTGCAACGGGGGGGGAACACTTC	CASSQDSATGGEHF
TRBV25-1	.	TRBJ2-3	.	TGTGCCAGCAGTGATCCACTAACTCGGGGGGCTGGCACAGATACGCAGTATTTT	CASSDPLTRGAGTDTQYF
TRBV6-2/TRBV6-3	.	TRBJ1-1	.	TGTGCCAGCAGTTACGCCGGGACTCGCACTGAAGCTTTCTTT	CASSYAGTRTEAFF
TRBV4-1	few	TRBJ1-6	.	TGCGCCAGCAGCCAAGATGACGGGAGCTCCTATAATTCACCCCTCCACTTT	CASSQDDGSSYNSPLHF
TRBV28	.	TRBJ1-5	.	TGTGCCAGCAGTTTAAGTCTGGGGGCGGGGGGACAGCCCCAGCATTTT	CASSLSLGAGGQPQHF
TRBV2	once	TRBJ1-5	.	TGTGCCAGCTCCGAGACAGGTAAACAGCCCCAGCATTTT	CASSETGKQPQHF
TRBV18	.	TRBJ2-7	.	TGTGCCAGCTCACCTATTAACGGGGGTTACGAGCAGTACTTC	CASSPINGGYEQYF
TRBV7-9	.	TRBJ2-4	TRBD2	TGTGCCAGCAGCTTAGGGACTAGCGGGGGTCTAGCCAAAAACATTCAGTACTTC	CASSLGTSGGLAKNIQYF
TRBV7-2	.	TRBJ1-2	TRBD1	TGTGCCAGCAGCATTGACAGGGTGGCTGGCTACACCTTC	CASSIDRVAGYTF
TRBV19	.	TRBJ1-6	TRBD1	TGTGCCAGTAGTACCGGGACAGGGATTGAATCACCCCTCCACTTT	CASSTGTGIESPLHF
TRBV19	.	TRBJ1-2	TRBD1	TGTGCCAGTACTTACCCCGGGACAGGGGCCTCCTATGGCTACACCTTC	CASTYPGTGASYGYTF
TRBV27	.	TRBJ1-2	.	TGTGCCAGCACCCCCAGGCAGGGCTATGGCTACACCTTC	CASTPRQGYGYTF
TRBV7-9	.	TRBJ1-4	TRBD1	TGTGCCAGCAGCCCCGGACAGGGGGGGACCGGTGAAAAACTGTTTTTT	CASSPGQGGTGEKLFF
TRBV30	many	TRBJ1-4	.	TGTGCCTCCTCAAGGGGACATCTTGAAAAACTGTTTTTT	CASSRGHLEKLFF
TRBV7-8	once	TRBJ2-2	.	TGTGCCAGCAGCCCGGGACTTAGCCGACGAACCGGGGAGCTGTTTTTT	CASSPGLSRRTGELFF